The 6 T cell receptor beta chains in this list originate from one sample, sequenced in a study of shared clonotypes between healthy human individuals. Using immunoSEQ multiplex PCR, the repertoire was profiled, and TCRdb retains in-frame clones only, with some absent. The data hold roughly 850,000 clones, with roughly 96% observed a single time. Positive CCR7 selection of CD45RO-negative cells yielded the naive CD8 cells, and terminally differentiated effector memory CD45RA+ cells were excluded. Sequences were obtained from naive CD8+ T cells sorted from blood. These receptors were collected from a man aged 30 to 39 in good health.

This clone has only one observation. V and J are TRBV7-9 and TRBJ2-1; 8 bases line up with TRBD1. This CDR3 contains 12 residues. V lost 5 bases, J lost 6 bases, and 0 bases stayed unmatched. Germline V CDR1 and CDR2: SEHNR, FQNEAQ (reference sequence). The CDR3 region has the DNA TGTGCCAGCAGCGACAGGGGCAATGAGCAGTTCTTC. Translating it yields CASSDRGNEQFF.

CDR3 in DNA: TGCAGCGGGAACCCGACTAGCGAGGGGTCGAATACGCAGTATTTT. This codes for CSGNPTSEGSNTQYF. The chain combines TRBV29-1 with TRBJ2-3, with 8 bases that match TRBD2. Germline V gene lookup returns CDR1 SQVTM and CDR2 ANQGSEA. The CDR3 has 15 residues. V shed 7 bases and J 7 bases; nucleotides not matched to a gene: 16.

CDR3 sequence: CASSPREGAREFQETQYF. The DNA for the CDR3 is TGCGCCAGCAGCCCTAGAGAGGGGGCTCGGGAATTTCAAGAGACCCAGTACTTC. The V and J genes are TRBV5-1 and TRBJ2-5; 7 nucleotides align to TRBD1. V trimming: 4 bases; J trimming: 2 bases; junction bases outside the gene matches: 17. The CDR3 totals 18 residues. Germline V gene data show CDR1 as SGHRS and CDR2 as YFSETQ. The entire variable domain, with the rest obtained from reference TRBV5-1 and TRBJ2-5, is as follows: KAGVTQTPRYLIKTRGQQVTLSCSPISGHRSVSWYQQTPGQGLQFLFEYFSETQRNKGNFPGRFSGRQFSNSRSEMNVSTLELGDSALYLCASSPREGAREFQETQYFGPGTRLLVL.

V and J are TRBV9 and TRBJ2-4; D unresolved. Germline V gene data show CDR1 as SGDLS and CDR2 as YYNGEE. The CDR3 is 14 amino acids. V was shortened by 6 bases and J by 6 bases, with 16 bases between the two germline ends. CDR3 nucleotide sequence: TGTGCCAGCAACACTGACGGCGGCGGAAACATTCAGTACTTC. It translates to CASNTDGGGNIQYF.

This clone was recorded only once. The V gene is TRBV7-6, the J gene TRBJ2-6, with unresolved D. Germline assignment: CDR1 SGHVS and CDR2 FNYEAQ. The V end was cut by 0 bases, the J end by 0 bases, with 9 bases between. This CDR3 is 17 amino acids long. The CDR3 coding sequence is TGTGCCAGCAGCTTAGCGCGGCCCCACTCTGGGGCCAACGTCCTGACTTTC. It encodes CASSLARPHSGANVLTF.

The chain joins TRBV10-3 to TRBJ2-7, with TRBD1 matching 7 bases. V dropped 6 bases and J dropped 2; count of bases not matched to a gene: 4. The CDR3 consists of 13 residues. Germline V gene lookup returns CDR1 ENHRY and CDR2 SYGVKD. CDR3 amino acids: CAIRMDRTYEQYF. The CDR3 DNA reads TGTGCCATCAGGATGGACAGGACCTACGAGCAGTACTTC.